This T cell receptor beta chain was profiled in a study of molecular identifiers for immune sequencing clone quantification (dated by TCRdb to the late 2010s). As for the study more broadly: For a replicate experiment, the RNA from either 20,000 or 100,000 naive CD8 T cells was divided into five aliquots, and four of those aliquots went on to sequencing. This methods study benchmarked molecular-identifier clustering-based TCR repertoire sequencing (MIDCIRS) and TCR RNA copy counting, using CD8 T cells to do so. Study-wide conclusions, independent of this receptor: The naive libraries included spiked-in Jurkat TCR RNA (about 9 copies' worth), and this Jurkat TCR RNA is not part of the donor repertoire. In CMV-specific effector cells, over 99% of molecules were held by clones above 20 RNA copies, whereas under 1% of molecules were held by such clones in naive cells. Modeling estimated 2.5 to 3.5 recovered TCR RNA copies per cell, compared with about ten by digital PCR, which implies about 30% capture efficiency. When barcode sub-clustering was not used, chimeric consensus sequences inflated TCR diversity, with chimeras reaching as high as 47%. Identical TCR molecules sharing a barcode could cause highly expanded clone sizes to be underestimated. A single cell's worth of spiked-in Jurkat TCR RNA was reported detectable even among 900,000 to 1,000,000 naive CD8 T cells.

In the case of this clonotype: Its binding antigen is unknown. The input lacks base qualities; no much larger clone sits a single base away.

Library preparation was by PCR. Sequencing relied on a NextSeq 500. Bulk TCR libraries were made following a previously described method, with the TCR primers given in Table S5. Purification of total RNA was performed with the Qiagen AllPrep DNA/RNA kit. Before analysis, reads from multiple sequencing runs of one library were combined. In the original analysis: Reads were retained only if the reads had an exact TCR constant sequence, and the retained reads were trimmed to 150 nt and grouped according to their 12-nt molecular barcodes. Within each barcode group, reads were sub-clustered at a 15% Levenshtein threshold, and quality-weighted consensus sequences were built per RNA molecule. Non-functional sequences were excluded, and lower-count sequences lying one edit away from another sequence were also excluded. Based on a fit of two negative binomial distributions, barcode sub-clusters having less than 20% of the maximum read count were discarded. TCRdb passed the public sequencing reads through fastp at Q25 and MiXCR, retaining productive beta sequences. Identical CDR3 protein sequences are pooled into one entry, listed with their most common genes and DNA. The authors' filters were not applied to this entry. In all, the sample holds 490,000 or so distinct CDR3 sequences, and roughly 26% of those were seen once. The ten top clones hold around 0.8% of the sample.

A distance of 10 bases separates the germline ends of V and J, which lose 3 bases and 1 base respectively. The CDR3 starts with the cysteine, ends with the phenylalanine, and has 15 residues. CDR3 DNA is the only sequence kept; it has 45 bases, read in frame from the first base. CDR1 and CDR2 were assigned from the germline V gene (reference sequence) as LNHDA and SQIVND. Naive CD8 T cell libraries were made from approximately 20,000 to 1,000,000 sorted cells using 10%, 30% or 50% of purified RNA. Naive CD8 T cells, defined as CD8+CD4-CCR7+CD45RA+, were FACS-sorted into RLT Plus buffer on a BD FACSAria II. Detection sensitivity was tested by spiking Jurkat RNA equal to 9 to 10 TCR copies' worth into samples containing about 18,000-1,000,000 naive CD8 T cells. Enrichment of CD8 T cells was performed with RosetteSep CD8+ T Cell Enrichment Cocktail and Ficoll-Paque, after which ACK red cell lysis was carried out.

Sample: naive CD8+ T cells from blood, with Jurkat cell RNA spiked in. The sample's cell subset or site, from its label and the paper: FACS-sorted CD8+CD4-CCR7+CD45RA+ naive T cells. This clonotype was sampled from a human donor in good health. Some libraries in this study had Jurkat cell RNA spiked in. The rearranged chain carries TRBV19 and TRBJ1-5, with a tentative D gene TRBD1 over 5 matching bases. The nucleotide sequence reads TGTGCCAGTAGTATGGGGCAGAGAAGCAATCAGCCCCAGCATTTT. Its amino acids are CASSMGQRSNQPQHF.